This T cell receptor beta chain was found in a study of shared clonotypes between healthy human individuals. Turning to the study itself: Each donor's CD4 naive and CD4 memory cells filled three plates apiece, CD8 naive two, and CD8 memory one. Study-wide results and limits: The sharing of about 5.3% of naive CD4 clonotypes was seen across a handful of donors.

Researchers partitioned CD4+ cells into CD45RA+ naive and CD45RA-negative memory subsets. The germline gives CDR1 KGHSH, CDR2 LQKENI. Trimming removed 6 bases at V and 3 bases at J, with 5 bases between. There are 11 residues in the CDR3. For this clone: Its antigen is unknown. Other nucleotide sequences from this sample produce the same CDR3.

In the original workflow: Junction-only sequences without quality scores came from ImmunoSEQ, so filtering differed. Generated by immunoSEQ multiplex PCR, the TCRdb table keeps only in-frame clones and is missing some. The V and J calls and clone size are taken from that table; D and trimming were inferred from the DNA. The table has 300,000 or so clones, around 74% seen once. V gene TRBV18 combines with J gene TRBJ2-5; D call uncertain. The sample taken for sequencing was memory CD4+ T cells sorted from blood. Subset defined: CD45RA-negative fraction. The receptor's source is a man aged 25 to 40 in good health. The CDR3 coding sequence is TGTGCCAGCTCGCCCAAAGAGACCCAGTACTTC. This gives the protein CASSPKETQYF.